This T cell receptor (beta chain) was recovered during a study of CD8 T cells in ankylosing spondylitis. Trimming at V came to 4 bases and at J to 2 bases, leaving 13 bases not matched to a gene. The CDR3 has 17 residues. Germline V gives CDR1 SGHTA, CDR2 FQGNSA. General study results and limits: Enrichment of disease-linked clones was reportedly significant in matched ankylosing spondylitis synovial fluid.

Only a few counts were recorded for this clonotype. Its target is unknown. For TCR beta, libraries came from quantitative 5'-RACE with molecular barcodes. In TCRdb, the 5' RACE reads were re-called with MiXCR into one record per CDR3 protein. There are 350,000 to 400,000 distinct CDR3 sequences in the sample; about 20% occur only once, and roughly 13% lies in the top ten. The sequenced material came from blood, either unsorted or a sorted T cell fraction (not recorded which). V is TRBV7-2 and J is TRBJ1-1; TRBD1 aligns across 7 bases. The receptor's source is a male donor with ankylosing spondylitis or in good health (not recorded which). CDR3 sequence reads: CASSSTLTGKYNTEAFF. CDR3 DNA sequence: TGTGCCAGCAGCTCGACGTTGACAGGGAAGTATAACACTGAAGCTTTCTTT.